What follows is one T cell receptor beta chain and its context. What it binds is not known. Expressed TCRB transcripts were sequenced because the entire RNA isolate underwent reverse transcription. TCRdb keeps only in-frame clones here, not all; method: immunoSEQ multiplex PCR. The data show 300,000 or so clones, less than 10% seen once. This record comes from a study of beta chain features in type 1 diabetes. Overall study results and limits: A potential PCR bias toward shorter templates would be equal in patient and control samples. There were fewer insertions and more deletions at the VDJ junctions of type 1 diabetes patients. Moderate yet significant TCRB CDR3 shortening was seen in Type 1 diabetes patients in all four CD4+ subsets.

This clonotype originated in a woman aged 18-29 years in good health. The sequenced sample was central memory CD4+ T cells from blood.

The CDR3: CASSSSRATDTQYF. DNA of the CDR3: TGTGCCAGCAGCTCATCGAGGGCCACAGATACGCAGTATTTT. V gene TRBV7-9 combines with J gene TRBJ2-3; perhaps TRBD2 as D (5 bases). Germline V gene lookup returns CDR1 SEHNR and CDR2 FQNEAQ (reference sequence). V was trimmed by 4 bases and J by 2 bases, leaving 10 bases between them. The CDR3 sequence is 14 residues long.